Each of the 20 T cell receptor beta chains below was sequenced from the same sample in a study of T cell responses to AZD1222 COVID-19 vaccine. Sequencing used immunoSEQ multiplex PCR; TCRdb keeps in-frame clones, though not all of them. The sample carries about 85,000 clones, roughly nine tenths recorded once. The input for sequencing was peripheral blood, taken on day 0 of AZD1222 vaccination. These receptors were collected from an adult in good health.

This clone was detected a few times. CDR3 nucleotide sequence: TGCGCCAGCAGCCCCCAGGTTTACGAAAAACTGTTTTTT. Translation gives CASSPQVYEKLFF. V is TRBV4-1 and J is TRBJ1-4; D is uncertain. This CDR3 has 13 amino acids. Germline V lookup: CDR1 MGHRA, CDR2 YSYEKL. V gave up 4 bases and J gave up 8 bases, with 11 bases separating them.

This clone was seen more than once but under ten times. The chain has TRBV30 and TRBJ1-5, with D unresolved. With 0 bases removed from V and 1 base from J, the gap between germline ends came to 4 bases. CDR1 is GTSNPN, CDR2 SVGIG, per germline (reference sequence). This CDR3 contains 13 residues. CDR3 amino acids: CAWSVLSNQPQHF. The CDR3 coding sequence is TGTGCCTGGAGTGTACTCAGCAATCAGCCCCAGCATTTT.

CDR3 amino acids: CASSEYWGNTGELFF. The CDR3 nucleotides are TGTGCCAGCAGTGAATATTGGGGCAACACCGGGGAGCTGTTTTTT. The chain links TRBV6-1 to TRBJ2-2, with D tentatively TRBD1 (5 bases). Germline V gives CDR1 MNHNS, CDR2 SASEGT. V lost 2 bases and J lost 2, with 9 bases in between. The CDR3 is 15 residues long.

This chain joins TRBV28 and TRBJ1-2, with 11 positions matching TRBD1. Germline V gene lookup returns CDR1 MDHEN and CDR2 SYDVKM. J was trimmed by 2 bases and V by 6 bases; bases with no gene match: 11. This CDR3 has 17 amino acids. The CDR3 region is CASSRPGQGVLNYGYTF. DNA for the CDR3: TGTGCCAGCAGCCGTCCGGGACAGGGGGTTCTAAACTATGGCTACACCTTC.

This clone came up once. CDR3 sequence: CASSFRRRPQETQYF. The DNA of the CDR3 is TGTGCCAGCAGTTTCCGAAGGAGACCTCAAGAGACCCAGTACTTC. The chain employs TRBV27 and TRBJ2-5; D ambiguous. CDR3 length: 15 residues. V was shortened by 3 bases and J by 2 bases, with 13 bases between the two germline ends. Germline V gene sequence: CDR1 MNHEY, CDR2 SMNVEV (reference sequence).

The chain recombines TRBV7-6 with TRBJ1-6; D gene unclear. This CDR3 has 15 residues. V was trimmed by 2 bases and J by 0 bases, leaving 5 bases between them. The germline V gene encodes CDR1 SGHVS and CDR2 FNYEAQ. Here the CDR3 reads CASSLRNSYNSPLHF. CDR3 coding DNA: TGTGCCAGCAGCTTAAGAAACTCCTATAATTCACCCCTCCACTTT.

J is TRBJ2-2 and V is TRBV6-5, with 9 bases lining up with TRBD1. Germline CDR1 is MNHEY and CDR2 is SVGAGI. CDR3 length: 14 amino acids. Trimming removed 7 bases from V and 3 bases from J; junction bases left unmatched: 3. CDR3 in amino acids: CASKDRGYTGELFF. DNA for the CDR3: TGTGCCAGCAAGGACAGGGGCTACACCGGGGAGCTGTTTTTT.

This chain connects TRBV6-1 to TRBJ2-2; TRBD2 matches 11 bases. The J segment lost 2 bases and the V segment lost 4 bases, leaving 3 bases of the junction unmatched. The CDR3 totals 16 residues. Germline-derived CDR1 and CDR2 are MNHNS and SASEGT. The CDR3 bases are TGTGCCAGCAGTGGACTAGCGGGGATCAACACCGGGGAGCTGTTTTTT. Translation gives CASSGLAGINTGELFF.

This chain links TRBV6-2 or TRBV6-3 with TRBJ2-7, with D hard to call. The V end was cut by 2 bases, the J end by 3 bases, with 14 bases between. Per the germline V gene, CDR1 is MNHEY and CDR2 is SVGEGT. This CDR3 contains 15 residues. The CDR3 DNA reads as TGTGCCAGCAGTTACAAGAGACACCTCAACTACGAGCAGTACTTC. Protein: CASSYKRHLNYEQYF.

V is TRBV18 and J is TRBJ1-2; 7 nucleotides line up with TRBD1. Germline CDR1 is KGHSH and CDR2 is LQKENI. The CDR3 sequence is 15 residues long. The V gene end was trimmed by 4 bases and the J gene end by 0 bases; junction bases not matched to a gene: 5. The CDR3 DNA reads as TGTGCCAGCTCACGAGACAGGGTAGCTAACTATGGCTACACCTTC. It translates to CASSRDRVANYGYTF.

V gene TRBV5-4 combines with J gene TRBJ1-6, with 9 bases aligning to TRBD1. Per the germline V gene, CDR1 is SGHNT and CDR2 is YYREEE (reference sequence). The CDR3 has 15 amino acids. The ends lost 2 bases at V and 6 bases at J; junction bases unmatched: 3. CDR3: CASSFAGQGNSPLHF. For the CDR3, the DNA is TGTGCCAGCAGCTTTGCGGGACAGGGTAATTCACCCCTCCACTTT.

V and J are TRBV7-2 and TRBJ2-1, with 10 bases identical to TRBD2. This CDR3 region has 17 residues. Germline V lookup: CDR1 SGHTA, CDR2 FQGNSA. V was clipped by 5 bases and J by 4 bases; unmatched bases: 11. CDR3 in amino acids: CASSNIGAGGPYNEQFF. For the CDR3, the DNA is TGTGCCAGCAGCAACATAGGAGCGGGAGGGCCGTACAATGAGCAGTTCTTC.

The gene calls are TRBV28 and TRBJ1-2; a weak D match, TRBD1 (5 bases). V shed 6 bases and J shed 4 bases, with 27 bases lying between them. The CDR3 has 18 amino acids. Germline-derived CDR1 and CDR2 are MDHEN and SYDVKM. The DNA for the CDR3 is TGTGCCAGCAGCCCCCGTATACCGGGGCCTATCGGGGGCTATGGCTACACCTTC. Amino acids: CASSPRIPGPIGGYGYTF.

This clone was seen once. The chain carries TRBV5-6 and TRBJ2-7; 7 bases agree with TRBD1. This CDR3 region has 14 residues. From germline, CDR1 is SGHDT and CDR2 YYEEEE. V trimming: 4 bases; J trimming: 4 bases; junction bases outside the gene matches: 8. CDR3 bases: TGTGCCAGCAGCAGGACGACAGGGCGTTACGAGCAGTACTTC. This sequence encodes CASSRTTGRYEQYF. Complete variable domain (other parts from reference TRBV5-6 and TRBJ2-7): DAGVTQSPTHLIKTRGQQVTLRCSPKSGHDTVSWYQQALGQGPQFIFQYYEEEERQRGNFPDRFSGHQFPNYSSELNVNALLLGDSALYLCASSRTTGRYEQYFGPGTRLTVT.

The chain combines TRBV1 with TRBJ2-7; the table assigns TRBD1, which was not confirmed against the DNA. TRBV1 is deemed a pseudogene. The CDR3 extends over 14 amino acids. CDR3 sequence reads: CTSSPSDSYYEQYF. The CDR3 region has the DNA TGCACCAGCAGCCCGTCGGACAGTTACTACGAGCAGTACTTC.

This chain uses TRBV19 with TRBJ1-1; 10 nucleotides agree with TRBD1. The CDR3 consists of 14 residues. Germline CDR1 reads LNHDA; CDR2 reads SQIVND (reference sequence). Trimming took 7 bases from V and 10 from J; bases not matched to a gene: 12. The CDR3 sequence: CASTLTGQGGRAFF. The CDR3 DNA follows: TGTGCCAGTACCCTAACCGGACAGGGGGGCCGAGCTTTCTTT.

The chain employs TRBV2 and TRBJ1-3; D call uncertain. The ends were cut back, 2 bases at V and 5 bases at J, with 16 bases in the middle. CDR3 length: 16 residues. Per the germline V gene, CDR1 is SNHLY and CDR2 is FYNNEI. The CDR3 nucleotides read TGTGCCAGCAGTGAAACCCGAAGCTTTGCGAGAAACACCATATATTTT. This encodes CASSETRSFARNTIYF.

This clone showed up just once. The chain is built from TRBV7-9 and TRBJ2-3; D gene ambiguous. This CDR3 region has 16 residues. Germline loops: CDR1 SEHNR, CDR2 FQNEAQ (reference sequence). The ends were cut back, 5 bases at V and 0 bases at J, with 15 bases in the middle. The CDR3 DNA sequence: TGTGCCAGCAGCCCTCCGTTCGGACCTAGCACAGATACGCAGTATTTT. Amino acids: CASSPPFGPSTDTQYF. Combining the CDR3 with reference TRBV7-9 and TRBJ2-3 gives the whole variable domain DTGVSQNPRHKITKRGQNVTFRCDPISEHNRLYWYRQTLGQGPEFLTYFQNEAQLEKSRLLSDRFSAERPKGSFSTLEIQRTEQGDSAMYLCASSPPFGPSTDTQYFGPGTRLTVL.

The J gene is TRBJ2-1, the V gene TRBV28; TRBD2 agrees at 7 bases. The CDR3 covers 16 residues. The V gene end was trimmed by 5 bases and the J gene end by 5 bases; junction bases not matched to a gene: 12. Germline V gene lookup returns CDR1 MDHEN and CDR2 SYDVKM. For the CDR3, the DNA is TGTGCCAGCAGTGCGCCAATAGCGGGTCCCAACAATGAGCAGTTCTTC. It yields the protein CASSAPIAGPNNEQFF. Full variable domain (missing parts from reference TRBV28 and TRBJ2-1): DVKVTQSSRYLVKRTGEKVFLECVQDMDHENMFWYRQDPGLGLRLIYFSYDVKMKEKGDIPEGYSVSREKKERFSLILESASTNQTSMYLCASSAPIAGPNNEQFFGPGTRLTVL.

The chain is built from TRBV27 and TRBJ1-2, with D tentatively TRBD1 (6 bases). Trimming shortened V by 3 bases and J by 7 bases, and 15 bases separated the two germline ends. The CDR3 spans 14 residues. Germline CDR1 is MNHEY and CDR2 is SMNVEV (reference sequence). This CDR3 reads CASSFSGVGAGYTF. In DNA, the CDR3 is TGTGCCAGCAGTTTCTCAGGGGTGGGAGCTGGCTACACCTTC.